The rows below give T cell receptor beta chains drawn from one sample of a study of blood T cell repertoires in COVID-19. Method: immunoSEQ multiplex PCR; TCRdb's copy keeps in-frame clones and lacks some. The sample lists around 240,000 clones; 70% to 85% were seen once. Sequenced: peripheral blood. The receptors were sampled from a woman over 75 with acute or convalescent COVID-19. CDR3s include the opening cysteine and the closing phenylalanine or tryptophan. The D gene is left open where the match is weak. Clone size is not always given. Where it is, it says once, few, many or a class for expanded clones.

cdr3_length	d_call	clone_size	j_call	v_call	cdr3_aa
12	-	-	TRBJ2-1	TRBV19	CASSISHNEQFF
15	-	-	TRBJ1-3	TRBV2	CASSGGPRGGNTIYF
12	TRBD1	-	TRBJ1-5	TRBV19	CASSRGPQPQHF
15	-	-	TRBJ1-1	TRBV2	CASTTGRNMNTEAFF
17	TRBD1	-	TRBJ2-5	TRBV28	CASRGTGQGIFQETQYF
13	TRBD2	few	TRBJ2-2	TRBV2	CASRLAATGELFF
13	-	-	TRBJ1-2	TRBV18	CASSLQGNYGYTF
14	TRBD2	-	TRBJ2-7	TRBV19	CASSKSGGSYEQYF
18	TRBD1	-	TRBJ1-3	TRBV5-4	CASSLPGQGLLSGNTIYF
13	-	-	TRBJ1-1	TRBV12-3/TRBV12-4	CASSRQSNTEAFF
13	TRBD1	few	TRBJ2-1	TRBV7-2	CASSTDRAFLGFF
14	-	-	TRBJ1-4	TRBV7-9	CASSVGGTGEKLFF
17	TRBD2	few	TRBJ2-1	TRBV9	CASSPLPTSGGRNEQFF
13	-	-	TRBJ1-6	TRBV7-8	CASTPGGGSPLHF
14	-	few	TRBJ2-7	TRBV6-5	CASRQGWSSYEQYF
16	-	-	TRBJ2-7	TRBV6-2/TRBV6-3	CASSSSSRFSPYEQYF
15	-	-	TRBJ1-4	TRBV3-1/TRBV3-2	CASSHKWGLNEKLFF
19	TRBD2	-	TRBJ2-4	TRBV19	CASGEFPAGGPAPQNIQYF
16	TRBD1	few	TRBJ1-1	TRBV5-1	CASSLSPTGGVTEAFF
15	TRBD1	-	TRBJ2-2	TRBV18	CASSPRTGDTGELFF
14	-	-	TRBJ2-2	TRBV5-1	CASSLVQGAGELFF
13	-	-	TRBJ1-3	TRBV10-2	CASRRETGNTIYF
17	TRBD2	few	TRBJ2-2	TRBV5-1	CASKRLAGVMNTGELFF
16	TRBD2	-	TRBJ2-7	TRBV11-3	CASSVRLAGGRREQYF
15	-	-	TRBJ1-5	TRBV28	CASSSQGSGNQPQHF
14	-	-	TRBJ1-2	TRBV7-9	CASSLDDGGESYTF